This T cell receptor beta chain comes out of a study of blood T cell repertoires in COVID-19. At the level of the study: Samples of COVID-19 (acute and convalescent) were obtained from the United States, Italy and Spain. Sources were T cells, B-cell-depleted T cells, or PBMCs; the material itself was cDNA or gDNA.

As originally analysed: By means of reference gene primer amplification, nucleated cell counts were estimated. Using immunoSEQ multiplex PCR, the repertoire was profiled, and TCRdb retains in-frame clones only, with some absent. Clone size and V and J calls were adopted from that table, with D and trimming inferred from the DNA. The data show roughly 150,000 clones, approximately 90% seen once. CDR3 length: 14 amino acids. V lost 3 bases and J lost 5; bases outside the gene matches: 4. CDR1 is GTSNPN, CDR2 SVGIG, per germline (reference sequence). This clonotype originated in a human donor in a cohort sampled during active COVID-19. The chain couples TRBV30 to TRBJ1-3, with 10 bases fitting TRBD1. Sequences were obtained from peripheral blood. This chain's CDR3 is CAWSRDRGRNTIYF. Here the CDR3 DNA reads TGTGCCTGGAGCCGGGACAGGGGAAGAAACACCATATATTTT. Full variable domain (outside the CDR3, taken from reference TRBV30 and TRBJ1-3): SQTIHQWPATLVQPVGSPLSLECTVEGTSNPNLYWYRQAAGRGLQLLFYSVGIGQISSEVPQNLSASRPQDRQFILSSKKLLLSDSGFYLCAWSRDRGRNTIYFGEGSWLTVV.